This T cell receptor (beta chain) was identified in a study of immune evolution from preneoplasia to lung adenocarcinoma. Study-wide background: HLA loss of heterozygosity: around 6.5% AIS, about 15% MIA, more than 25% ADC, none AAH. General observations from the study: Clonality was highest in normal lung, lower in later-stage lesions apparently. Top clone frequencies peaked in normal lung, apparently declining through invasive adenocarcinoma.

Method: immunoSEQ multiplex PCR; TCRdb's copy keeps in-frame clones and lacks some. This table holds 10,000 or so clones, about four fifths found once. The trim removed 0 bases at V and 3 bases at J, leaving 11 bases unmatched. CDR1 and CDR2 (germline): LGHNA, YNFKEQ. The CDR3 has 19 residues. To note about this clone: Its cognate antigen is unknown.

The chain carries TRBV4-2 and TRBJ2-1, with TRBD2 identical over 10 bases. Source material: FFPE minimally invasive lung adenocarcinoma tissue. The receptor was derived from an older donor with lung adenocarcinoma. As DNA, the CDR3 is TGTGCCAGCAGCCAAGATCCTAGCGGGAGCCTATCAGACTACAATGAGCAGTTCTTC. Translating gives CASSQDPSGSLSDYNEQFF.